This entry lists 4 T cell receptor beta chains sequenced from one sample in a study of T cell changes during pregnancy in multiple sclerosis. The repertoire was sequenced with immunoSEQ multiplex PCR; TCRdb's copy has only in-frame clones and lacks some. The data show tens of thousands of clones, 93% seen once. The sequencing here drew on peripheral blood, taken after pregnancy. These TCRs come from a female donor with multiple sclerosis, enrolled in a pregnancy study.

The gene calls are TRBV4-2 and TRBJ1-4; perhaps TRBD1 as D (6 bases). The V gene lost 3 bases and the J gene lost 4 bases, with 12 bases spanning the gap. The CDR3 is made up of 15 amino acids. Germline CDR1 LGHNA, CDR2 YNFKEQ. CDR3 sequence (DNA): TGTGCCAGCAGCCACGCAGGGGAAAATAATGAAAAACTGTTTTTT. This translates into CASSHAGENNEKLFF.

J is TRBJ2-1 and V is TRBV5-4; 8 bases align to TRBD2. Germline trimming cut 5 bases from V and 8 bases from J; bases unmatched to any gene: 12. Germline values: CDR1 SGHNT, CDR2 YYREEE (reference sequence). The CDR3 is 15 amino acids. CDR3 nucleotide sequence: TGTGCCAGCAGTGCTGGTTCGGGACTAGTTTATGAGCAGTTCTTC. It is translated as CASSAGSGLVYEQFF.

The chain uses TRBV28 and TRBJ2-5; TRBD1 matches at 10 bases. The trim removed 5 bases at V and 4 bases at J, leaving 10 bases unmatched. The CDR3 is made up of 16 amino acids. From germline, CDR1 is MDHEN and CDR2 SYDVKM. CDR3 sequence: CASSPPWTGGSETQYF. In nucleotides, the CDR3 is TGTGCCAGCAGTCCTCCTTGGACAGGGGGATCAGAGACCCAGTACTTC.

CDR3 bases: TGTGCCAGCAGCGTAGCCCGTTGGGGGGGGACAGATACGCAGTATTTT. It translates to CASSVARWGGTDTQYF. The genes are TRBV9 and TRBJ2-3, with 7 bases aligning to TRBD2. The germline V gene has CDR1 SGDLS and CDR2 YYNGEE. The CDR3 loop spans 16 amino acids. J was trimmed by 3 bases and V by 0 bases; bases with no gene match: 7.